The 25 T cell receptor beta chains listed next were all sequenced from one sample in a study of T cell responses to AZD1222 COVID-19 vaccine. The assay was immunoSEQ multiplex PCR, and TCRdb's table has in-frame clones only and misses some. The table has about 94,000 clones, about 88% seen once. Specimen: peripheral blood, collected on day 0 of AZD1222 vaccination. All receptors come from an adult in good health.

V is TRBV29-1 and J is TRBJ1-5, with 7 bases identical to TRBD1. Germline CDR1 is SQVTM and CDR2 is ANQGSEA. The CDR3 extends over 14 amino acids. V was clipped by 4 bases and J by 1 base; unmatched bases: 4. The CDR3 loop is CSVGTGGSNQPQHF. For the CDR3, the DNA is TGCAGCGTTGGGACAGGAGGGAGCAATCAGCCCCAGCATTTT.

The rearrangement joins TRBV6-5 to TRBJ2-2, with D uncertain. CDR1 is MNHEY and CDR2 is SVGAGI in the germline V gene. CDR3 length: 12 residues. With 2 bases removed from V and 4 bases from J, the gap between germline ends came to 2 bases. The CDR3 region is CASSYSTGELFF. CDR3 nucleotide sequence: TGTGCCAGCAGTTACAGCACCGGGGAGCTGTTTTTT.

The chain links TRBV2 to TRBJ2-1, with a tentative D call TRBD2 (7 bases). This CDR3 spans 13 amino acids. Germline assignment: CDR1 SNHLY and CDR2 FYNNEI. Deletions cut 8 bases from V and 4 bases from J, with 12 bases between. CDR3 protein: CASGAGAYNEQFF. DNA of the CDR3: TGTGCCAGCGGGGCGGGGGCGTACAATGAGCAGTTCTTC.

The V gene is TRBV5-6, the J gene TRBJ2-7; 7 bases map to TRBD2. Germline V gene sequence: CDR1 SGHDT, CDR2 YYEEEE. CDR3 length equals 14 residues. V shed 5 bases and J 3 bases; nucleotides not matched to a gene: 8. CDR3 nucleotides: TGTGCCAGCAGAGAGGGCCTAGCGGACTACGAGCAGTACTTC. It translates to CASREGLADYEQYF.

The chain couples TRBV19 to TRBJ1-5; D gene uncertain. The germline V and J ends were trimmed by 9 bases and 7 bases, with 22 bases remaining between them. Germline V gene data show CDR1 as LNHDA and CDR2 as SQIVND (reference sequence). The CDR3 has 15 residues. CDR3 amino acids: CASHTGHLLGQPQHF. CDR3 DNA: TGTGCCAGCCACACCGGCCATCTCTTAGGGCAGCCCCAGCATTTT.

The chain uses TRBV11-2 and TRBJ2-1; 9 nucleotides match TRBD2. The ends lost 5 bases at V and 3 bases at J; junction bases unmatched: 11. The germline V gene has CDR1 SGHAT and CDR2 FQNNGV. The CDR3 spans 17 residues. CDR3 nucleotide sequence: TGTGCCAGCAGCCGTGCCCCGGCGGGGGGGTTCTACAATGAGCAGTTCTTC. Translating it yields CASSRAPAGGFYNEQFF.

V is TRBV6-5 and J is TRBJ1-2, with D possibly TRBD1 on 5 matching bases. CDR3 length equals 15 residues. Trimming left V 4 bases short and J 4 bases short, with 16 bases between. The V gene's germline CDR1 is MNHEY and CDR2 SVGAGI. The CDR3 is CASSSLRQRSYGYTF. CDR3 nucleotide sequence: TGTGCCAGCAGTTCCCTACGACAGAGAAGCTATGGCTACACCTTC.

V usage is TRBV5-1 and J usage is TRBJ1-2; 10 bases agree with TRBD1. V dropped 0 bases and J dropped 6; count of bases not matched to a gene: 8. This CDR3 comprises 16 residues. Germline loops: CDR1 SGHRS, CDR2 YFSETQ. CDR3 sequence reads: CASSLGQGAIGDGYTF. The CDR3 region has the DNA TGCGCCAGCAGCTTGGGACAGGGGGCGATTGGGGATGGCTACACCTTC.

The chain is built from TRBV28 and TRBJ2-7; TRBD1 aligns across 10 bases. The CDR3 contains 16 residues. Per germline, CDR1 MDHEN and CDR2 SYDVKM. The V gene end was trimmed by 2 bases and the J gene end by 5 bases; junction bases not matched to a gene: 9. In DNA, the CDR3 is TGTGCCAGCAGTTTAACGGGACAGGGGTTGACAAACGAGCAGTACTTC. This encodes CASSLTGQGLTNEQYF.

The chain is built from TRBV5-5 and TRBJ2-5, with D uncertain. V lost 4 bases to trimming and J lost 4 bases, with 11 bases between them. The CDR3 contains 13 residues. Per germline, CDR1 SGHKS and CDR2 YYEKEE (reference sequence). The CDR3 loop reads CASSASALETQYF. The CDR3 nucleotides are TGTGCCAGCAGCGCCTCGGCCCTAGAGACCCAGTACTTC.

The J gene is TRBJ2-3, the V gene TRBV4-1; 8 nucleotides match TRBD2. This CDR3 is 16 amino acids long. The ends lost 1 base at V and 3 bases at J; junction bases unmatched: 6. CDR1 and CDR2 from the germline V gene are MGHRA and YSYEKL. CDR3 loop: CASSQAVLAATDTQYF. In DNA, the CDR3 is TGCGCCAGCAGCCAAGCTGTACTAGCGGCAACAGATACGCAGTATTTT.

The chain links TRBV19 to TRBJ2-5; TRBD2 matches at 12 bases. V was pared by 5 bases and J by 5 bases, with 6 bases of the junction left unmatched. Germline-derived CDR1 and CDR2 are LNHDA and SQIVND (reference sequence). The CDR3 totals 15 residues. CDR3 loop: CASSLGLAGWETQYF. The DNA of the CDR3 is TGTGCCAGTAGTTTAGGACTAGCGGGATGGGAGACCCAGTACTTC.

This clone has a single count. J is TRBJ1-3 and V is TRBV7-9, with D maybe TRBD1 (6 bases). The CDR3 has 14 amino acids. Trimming took 5 bases from V and 4 from J, leaving 12 bases between them. CDR1 and CDR2 (germline): SEHNR, FQNEAQ (reference sequence). The CDR3 DNA follows: TGTGCCAGCAGCCCTACGACAGGAGGAAACACCATATATTTT. Encoded protein: CASSPTTGGNTIYF.

The chain employs TRBV7-9 and TRBJ2-5, with TRBD2 matching over 12 bases. Trimming at V came to 2 bases and at J to 4 bases, leaving 5 bases not matched to a gene. The CDR3 loop spans 16 amino acids. Germline V gene data show CDR1 as SEHNR and CDR2 as FQNEAQ (reference sequence). Written as DNA, the CDR3 is TGTGCCAGCAGCTTACTAGCGGGGGGGCCTAGAGAGACCCAGTACTTC. Protein sequence: CASSLLAGGPRETQYF.

The genes are TRBV6-5 and TRBJ2-1, with 7 positions matching TRBD2. CDR3 length: 15 amino acids. Germline V gene lookup returns CDR1 MNHEY and CDR2 SVGAGI. V shed 3 bases, J shed 7 bases, and the junction held 9 bases outside the gene matches. The DNA of the CDR3 is TGTGCCAGCAGTTATTGGCGGGGGAGCAATAATGAGCAGTTCTTC. It encodes CASSYWRGSNNEQFF.

CDR3 sequence reads: CASSTTGWSSNQPQHF. CDR3 nucleotides: TGTGCCAGCTCAACGACAGGGTGGAGTAGCAATCAGCCCCAGCATTTT. The rearrangement links TRBV18 to TRBJ1-5; 7 bases map to TRBD1. This CDR3 spans 16 amino acids. Germline values: CDR1 KGHSH, CDR2 LQKENI. The V and J ends lost 5 bases and 0 bases, in that order; junction bases with no gene match: 7. Complete variable domain (other parts from reference TRBV18 and TRBJ1-5): NAGVMQNPRHLVRRRGQEARLRCSPMKGHSHVYWYRQLPEEGLKFMVYLQKENIIDESGMPKERFSAEFPKEGPSILRIQQVVRGDSAAYFCASSTTGWSSNQPQHFGDGTRLSIL.

The CDR3 nucleotides are TGCGCCAGCAGCTTACGACAGGCCGACCAGCCCCAGCATTTT. It is translated as CASSLRQADQPQHF. V is TRBV5-1 and J is TRBJ1-5, with D possibly being TRBD1 (6 bases). Germline CDR1 and CDR2: SGHRS and YFSETQ. The CDR3 extends over 14 amino acids. V was shortened by 2 bases and J by 7 bases, with 13 bases between the two germline ends.

J is TRBJ2-7 and V is TRBV6-2 or TRBV6-3; 10 bases agree with TRBD1. CDR1 is MNHEY and CDR2 is SVGEGT in the germline V gene. The V segment lost 6 bases and the J segment 5 bases; nucleotides outside the gene matches: 10. There are 15 residues in the CDR3. CDR3 sequence (DNA): TGTGCCAGCAGACCTGGGACAGGGGCTTGGAACGAGCAGTACTTC. It specifies CASRPGTGAWNEQYF.

V gene TRBV5-1 combines with J gene TRBJ1-2; D may be TRBD1 (5 bases). CDR3 length: 15 residues. Trimming removed 0 bases from V and 1 base from J, with 10 bases in between. The germline V gene encodes CDR1 SGHRS and CDR2 YFSETQ. The CDR3 protein is CASSLVAGSNYGYTF. For the CDR3, the DNA is TGCGCCAGCAGCTTGGTGGCAGGGAGTAACTATGGCTACACCTTC.

The rearrangement joins TRBV2 to TRBJ2-2; the D gene is possibly TRBD2 (5 bases). The CDR3 extends over 15 amino acids. With 7 bases removed from V and 7 bases from J, the gap between germline ends came to 19 bases. Germline V gene sequence: CDR1 SNHLY, CDR2 FYNNEI. The CDR3 spells CASTKRELVGGELFF. The CDR3 DNA is TGTGCCAGCACCAAAAGGGAACTAGTCGGCGGGGAGCTGTTTTTT.

The V and J genes are TRBV24-1 and TRBJ1-3; the D gene is possibly TRBD1 (5 bases). The CDR3 is 15 amino acids. CDR1 is KGHDR, CDR2 SFDVKD, per germline. V was cut by 2 bases and J by 0 bases, with 7 bases left in between. The CDR3 reads CATSDSGGSGNTIYF. DNA for the CDR3: TGTGCCACCAGTGATTCCGGGGGCTCTGGAAACACCATATATTTT.

The chain is built from TRBV27 and TRBJ1-1, with D uncertain. The V end lost 2 bases, the J end lost 1 base, and 5 bases lay between the germline ends. This CDR3 is built from 13 residues. Germline CDR1 is MNHEY and CDR2 is SMNVEV (reference sequence). The CDR3 DNA reads as TGTGCCAGCAGTTTAAAGGGGAACACTGAAGCTTTCTTT. The encoded protein is CASSLKGNTEAFF.

This clone has just a few counts. The V call is TRBV3-1 (or the pseudogene TRBV3-2), the J call TRBJ1-1; 9 positions match TRBD1. From germline, CDR1 is LGHDT and CDR2 YNNKEL (reference sequence). After removal of 2 bases from V and 6 bases from J, the junction contained 1 base not matched to a gene. This CDR3 is 13 amino acids long. The CDR3 spells CASSQTGGPEAFF. CDR3 bases: TGTGCCAGCAGCCAAACAGGGGGCCCTGAAGCTTTCTTT.

This chain uses TRBV9 with TRBJ1-2; TRBD1 is a possible D gene (6 bases). Germline values: CDR1 SGDLS, CDR2 YYNGEE. V was trimmed by 5 bases and J by 8 bases, leaving 19 bases between them. The CDR3 length is 14 residues. In DNA form, the CDR3 reads TGTGCCAGCAGGGCTTCTGGGACACCGGTGGGCTACACCTTC. This encodes CASRASGTPVGYTF.

The chain recombines TRBV19 with TRBJ2-1; D gene ambiguous. The V and J ends lost 6 bases and 1 base respectively, with 10 bases between them. CDR3 length equals 14 residues. Germline assignment: CDR1 LNHDA and CDR2 SQIVND (reference sequence). In nucleotides, the CDR3 is TGTGCCAGTAGAACGGATCGTTCCTACAATGAGCAGTTCTTC. Its protein product is CASRTDRSYNEQFF. The full variable domain, in which reference TRBV19 and TRBJ2-1 provide the parts outside the CDR3, is DGGITQSPKYLFRKEGQNVTLSCEQNLNHDAMYWYRQDPGQGLRLIYYSQIVNDFQKGDIAEGYSVSREKKESFPLTVTSAQKNPTAFYLCASRTDRSYNEQFFGPGTRLTVL.